Sequencing of this TCR beta chain was carried out in a study of shared clonotypes between healthy human individuals. Clones were read by immunoSEQ multiplex PCR, and TCRdb kept only the in-frame ones, dropping some. This table has around 2.5 million clones, over 85% appearing once. Study conclusions and caveats: Only a few donors were included, so the genetic and exposure-history diversity represented was limited. It was expected that sequencing depth would affect clonotype sharing among donors. Clonotype sharing across several donors was observed for around 5% of naive CD4 clonotypes.

Concerning this clone: Its antigen is not known. Within the sample, other DNA sequences also encode this same CDR3.

The germline gives CDR1 SGHRS, CDR2 YFSETQ. V was shortened by 8 bases and J by 0 bases, with 13 bases between the two germline ends. The length of the CDR3 is 14 residues. The sequenced sample consisted of naive CD4+ T cells from PBMCs. Subset in this sample: CD45RA+ positively selected. The V and J genes are TRBV5-1 and TRBJ2-3; TRBD2 might be the D (6 bases). The TCR was taken from a man aged 18 to 29 in good health. Some clones in this sample may be carry-over from other donors' samples. The chain's CDR3 is CASSWGDSTDTQYF. The DNA of the CDR3 is TGCGCCAGTAGTTGGGGGGATAGCACAGATACGCAGTATTTT.